Listed below are T cell receptor beta chains from one sample, sequenced in a study of response to subunit inactivated influenza vaccine. TCRdb reprocessed the RT-PCR reads via MiXCR and lists one record per CDR3 protein. The top ten hold less than 8.5% of the sample, which has almost 250,000 distinct CDR3 sequences, 10% to 15% seen once. The source material was non-naive T cells sorted from PBMCs, sampled about 14 days before vaccination. These receptors originate from a man in his fifties who received an inactivated influenza vaccine. The conserved cysteine and the conserved F or W are not part of the CDR3 here. Each record gives: J gene, V gene, CDR3 protein.

>TRBJ2-2|TRBV28
AGQQGTGELF
>TRBJ2-2|TRBV6-5
ASSYSIGTGELF
>TRBJ2-7|TRBV5-1
ASSQLATLEQY
>TRBJ2-3|TRBV7-2
ASGRLGTDTQY
>TRBJ2-7|TRBV29-1
SVIRDRGSYEQY
>TRBJ2-5|TRBV18
ASSPPGTVQETQY
>TRBJ2-5|TRBV20-1
SAAKLGNFQETQY
>TRBJ2-7|TRBV7-9
ASSQRGSGEQY
>TRBJ1-1|TRBV7-2
ASSLGQGVGLAEAF
>TRBJ2-2|TRBV5-6
ASSSGVGELF
>TRBJ2-3|TRBV4-3
ASSQDGGTRGSDTQY
>TRBJ1-6|TRBV6-1
ASGDRAFYSPLH
>TRBJ2-7|TRBV20-1
SARVAGVSYEQY
>TRBJ1-5|TRBV5-6
ASSLSGGGQPQH
>TRBJ1-6|TRBV6-2/TRBV6-3
ASRGQGGEPLH
>TRBJ2-1|TRBV2
ASRLGRSSYNEQF
>TRBJ2-3|TRBV20-1
SARNLGEGAQYTQY
>TRBJ2-2|TRBV4-3
ASSQDPGSGANTGELF